This T cell receptor (beta chain) comes out of a study of blood T cell repertoires in COVID-19. Study background: COVID-19 samples collected from the United States, Italy and Spain covered acute and convalescent phases. Nucleic acid was either cDNA or gDNA, and it came from T cells, B-cell-depleted T cells, or PBMCs.

In the study's own analysis: Nucleated cell counts were estimated from reference gene primer amplification. Assay used: immunoSEQ multiplex PCR; TCRdb lists only in-frame clones, some missing. V and J calls and clone size come straight from that table; D and trimming were deduced from the DNA. Of over 200,000 clones listed, 70% to 90% are singletons. Losses at the gene ends were 3 bases for V and 2 bases for J; bases not matched to a gene: 3. The germline CDR1 and CDR2 sequences are ENHRY and SYGVKD. CDR3 size: 15 residues. The clonotype comes from a man between 18 and 29 years old with active or convalescent COVID-19. The rearrangement joins TRBV10-3 to TRBJ2-7; 11 positions agree with TRBD1. Sequenced material: peripheral blood. The CDR3 nucleotides are TGTGCCATCAGTGACCGGGACAGGGGGACCTACGAGCAGTACTTC. It specifies CAISDRDRGTYEQYF.